The next 28 T cell receptor beta chains were all read from a single sample in a study of shared clonotypes between healthy human individuals. In the naive CD8 group, cells lacked CD45RO and were positively selected for CCR7, so terminally differentiated effector memory CD45RA+ cells were left out. Produced via immunoSEQ multiplex PCR; TCRdb's table is partial and in-frame only. The profile shows around 600,000 clones, approximately 95% of them singletons. The sequencing input was naive CD8+ T cells sorted from blood. The receptor set was obtained from a woman aged 25 to 39 in good health.

The chain uses TRBV11-2 and TRBJ1-2, with unresolved D. CDR1 is SGHAT and CDR2 is FQNNGV in the germline V gene. The CDR3 is 15 amino acids. V lost 5 bases, J lost 8 bases, and 21 bases lay in between. CDR3 sequence: CASSPSESRWQGYTF. Here the CDR3 DNA reads TGTGCCAGCAGCCCTTCCGAATCTCGTTGGCAGGGCTACACCTTC.

Here the CDR3 DNA reads TGTGCCAGCAGCGTAGGCGGGACTCATCTCACCGGGGAGCTGTTTTTT. Its translation is CASSVGGTHLTGELFF. The chain combines TRBV9 with TRBJ2-2; D perhaps matches TRBD2 (6 bases). Germline CDR1 SGDLS, CDR2 YYNGEE. Trimming left V 0 bases short and J 4 bases short, with 13 bases between. The CDR3 is made up of 16 amino acids.

This clone was recorded once. The V call is TRBV12-1, the J call TRBJ2-7. TRBV12-1 is classified as a pseudogene. The CDR3 is made up of 15 amino acids. The CDR3 loop is CASSHREAAINEQYF. The CDR3 DNA follows: TGTGCCAGCAGTCACAGGGAGGCGGCCATCAACGAGCAGTACTTC.

V and J are TRBV10-2 and TRBJ2-1, with 8 bases identical to TRBD2. J lost 3 bases, V lost 4 bases, and 5 bases had no gene match. Germline lookup yields CDR1 WSHSY and CDR2 SAAADI. The CDR3 totals 15 residues. The CDR3 nucleotides are TGCGCCAGCAGTGGTGGGACTAGGTTCTACAATGAGCAGTTCTTC. Amino acid sequence: CASSGGTRFYNEQFF.

The rearrangement uses TRBV5-6 and TRBJ2-7, with D perhaps TRBD1 or TRBD2 (5 bases each). Trimming removed 0 bases from V and 7 bases from J, with 20 bases in between. The CDR3 spans 16 residues. From germline, CDR1 is SGHDT and CDR2 YYEEEE. The CDR3 DNA reads as TGTGCCAGCAGCTTGGGTAGTGTGGGACGGAGAGGGGAGCAGTACTTC. This codes for CASSLGSVGRRGEQYF.

The V gene is TRBV5-5, the J gene TRBJ2-7, with D unclear. The V end was cut by 6 bases, the J end by 2 bases, with 15 bases between. The CDR3 has 14 amino acids. Per germline, CDR1 SGHKS and CDR2 YYEKEE (reference sequence). The CDR3 spells CASTPRNLPYEQYF. The CDR3 DNA follows: TGTGCCAGCACCCCGCGTAATTTACCCTACGAGCAGTACTTC.

The V call is TRBV29-1, the J call TRBJ2-1; D remains ambiguous. Germline V gene data show CDR1 as SQVTM and CDR2 as ANQGSEA. The CDR3 has 14 amino acids. The V end was cut by 4 bases, the J end by 4 bases, with 14 bases between. CDR3 DNA sequence: TGCAGCGTTGCCGCACCAAAGTCATACAATGAGCAGTTCTTC. This gives the protein CSVAAPKSYNEQFF.

The chain combines TRBV13 with TRBJ1-1; 7 bases agree with TRBD1. CDR3 size: 14 residues. Trimming removed 5 bases from V and 1 base from J; junction bases left unmatched: 4. Germline V gene sequence: CDR1 PRHDT, CDR2 FYEKMQ (reference sequence). The CDR3 spells CASSTRDRNTEAFF. Written as DNA, the CDR3 is TGTGCCAGCAGCACCCGGGACAGGAACACTGAAGCTTTCTTT.

The chain carries TRBV5-1 and TRBJ1-1; D call uncertain. Trimming pared 2 bases from V and 1 base from J, leaving 6 bases between. The CDR3 runs 13 residues. Germline V lookup: CDR1 SGHRS, CDR2 YFSETQ. Here the CDR3 reads CASSFEPNTEAFF. The CDR3 nucleotides read TGCGCCAGCAGCTTTGAACCGAACACTGAAGCTTTCTTT.

The J gene is TRBJ1-4, the V gene TRBV18; possible D gene TRBD1, 6 bases. CDR3 length: 13 residues. In germline, CDR1 is KGHSH, CDR2 LQKENI. V dropped 6 bases and J dropped 6 bases, with 11 bases sitting between them. CDR3 nucleotide sequence: TGTGCCAGCTCGGGGGGCAATGATGAAAAACTGTTTTTT. Residues: CASSGGNDEKLFF.

The rearrangement joins TRBV28 to TRBJ2-7; possibly TRBD1 for D (5 bases). The CDR3 totals 14 residues. Trimming removed 2 bases from V and 3 bases from J, with 11 bases in between. Germline lookup yields CDR1 MDHEN and CDR2 SYDVKM. CDR3 region: CASSLGAADYEQYF. The CDR3 DNA is TGTGCCAGCAGTTTAGGGGCAGCCGACTACGAGCAGTACTTC.

CDR3 nucleotides: TGTGCCAGCAGCGCCCCTAGCGGGGTCTCCTACAATGAGCAGTTCTTC. Protein product: CASSAPSGVSYNEQFF. V gene TRBV13 combines with J gene TRBJ2-1; 9 nucleotides align to TRBD2. The CDR3 totals 16 residues. CDR1 and CDR2 (germline): PRHDT, FYEKMQ (reference sequence). V lost 5 bases, J lost 0 bases, and 5 bases stayed unmatched.

The J gene is TRBJ2-1, the V gene TRBV5-1; 13 nucleotides align to TRBD2. This CDR3 region has 17 residues. V dropped 1 base and J dropped 5; count of bases not matched to a gene: 6. Germline V gene data show CDR1 as SGHRS and CDR2 as YFSETQ. CDR3 DNA: TGCGCCAGCAGCTTGAGAGGACTAGCGGGAGAGAACAATGAGCAGTTCTTC. The encoded protein is CASSLRGLAGENNEQFF. The whole variable domain, filled in from reference TRBV5-1 and TRBJ2-1, reads KAGVTQTPRYLIKTRGQQVTLSCSPISGHRSVSWYQQTPGQGLQFLFEYFSETQRNKGNFPGRFSGRQFSNSRSEMNVSTLELGDSALYLCASSLRGLAGENNEQFFGPGTRLTVL.

This clone was found once. The V gene is TRBV6-4, the J gene TRBJ2-1, with 11 nucleotides matching TRBD2. CDR1 and CDR2 from the germline V gene are MRHNA and SNTAGT. Losses at the gene ends were 3 bases for V and 8 bases for J; bases not matched to a gene: 6. The CDR3 sequence is 15 residues long. For the CDR3, the DNA is TGTGCCAGCAGTGAGAGACTAGCGGGAATCGATGAGCAGTTCTTC. It encodes CASSERLAGIDEQFF.

This clone was counted a single time. This rearrangement joins TRBV28 to TRBJ1-2; D gene unclear. V was cut by 5 bases and J by 2 bases, with 18 bases left in between. The CDR3 totals 16 residues. CDR1 is MDHEN, CDR2 SYDVKM, per germline. The CDR3 DNA follows: TGTGCCAGCAGTCAGCCACGACCCTCGGGGAACTATGGCTACACCTTC. It is translated as CASSQPRPSGNYGYTF.

The rearrangement uses TRBV19 and TRBJ1-5, with a tentative D call TRBD1 (6 bases). CDR3 length: 13 amino acids. The V gene lost 5 bases and the J gene lost 6 bases, with 11 bases spanning the gap. Germline CDR1 LNHDA, CDR2 SQIVND (reference sequence). The CDR3 sequence is CASSEQGFQPQHF. The DNA of the CDR3 is TGTGCCAGTAGTGAACAGGGCTTTCAGCCCCAGCATTTT.

The chain is built from TRBV28 and TRBJ2-3; TRBD2 matches 10 bases. The germline gives CDR1 MDHEN, CDR2 SYDVKM. The CDR3 contains 16 residues. V lost 2 bases and J lost 5; bases outside the gene matches: 7. The CDR3 here is CASSLRLAGAGDTQYF. The CDR3 DNA reads as TGTGCCAGCAGTTTACGTCTAGCGGGAGCAGGAGATACGCAGTATTTT.

V and J are TRBV2 and TRBJ2-1; no reliable D call. V was clipped by 6 bases and J by 8 bases, with 5 bases between them. Per germline, CDR1 SNHLY and CDR2 FYNNEI. The CDR3 contains 10 residues. CDR3 in amino acids: CASRLHEQFF. CDR3 coding DNA: TGTGCCAGCAGGCTGCATGAGCAGTTCTTC.

The chain couples TRBV2 to TRBJ2-5; no definite D call. The length of the CDR3 is 12 residues. Germline CDR1 is SNHLY and CDR2 is FYNNEI. The V and J ends lost 1 base and 5 bases respectively, with 5 bases between them. In nucleotides, the CDR3 is TGTGCCAGCAGTGAAGGGATGGAGACCCAGTACTTC. As protein: CASSEGMETQYF.

The chain couples TRBV27 to TRBJ2-2, with D tentatively TRBD2 (5 bases). V dropped 4 bases and J dropped 2 bases, with 11 bases sitting between them. This CDR3 contains 15 residues. Germline lookup yields CDR1 MNHEY and CDR2 SMNVEV (reference sequence). The CDR3 spells CASSWWTGNTGELFF. CDR3 in DNA: TGTGCCAGCAGTTGGTGGACGGGAAACACCGGGGAGCTGTTTTTT.

CDR3 protein: CASRKIAGGVDEQFF. DNA of the CDR3: TGTGCCAGCAGAAAAATAGCGGGAGGAGTCGATGAGCAGTTCTTC. V usage is TRBV5-4 and J usage is TRBJ2-1; TRBD2 aligns across 10 bases. Trimming removed 5 bases from V and 8 bases from J; junction bases left unmatched: 10. The CDR3 totals 15 residues. CDR1 is SGHNT, CDR2 YYREEE, per germline (reference sequence).

The chain couples TRBV4-1 to TRBJ1-1; D remains unclear. The V end lost 1 base, the J end lost 6 bases, and 15 bases lay between the germline ends. This CDR3 contains 15 residues. Germline CDR1 is MGHRA and CDR2 is YSYEKL. This CDR3 is CASSQVGFVWSEAFF. As DNA, the CDR3 is TGCGCCAGCAGCCAAGTTGGTTTTGTCTGGTCTGAAGCTTTCTTT.

The V and J genes are TRBV7-7 and TRBJ2-5; TRBD2 aligns across 12 bases. Looked up from germline, CDR1 is SSHAT and CDR2 is FNYEAQ (reference sequence). J lost 5 bases, V lost 8 bases, and 9 bases had no gene match. CDR3 size: 15 residues. CDR3 sequence (DNA): TGTGCCAGCGGGGAGGGGACTAGCGGGTGGGAGACCCAGTACTTC. Encoded protein: CASGEGTSGWETQYF. The full variable domain, with the rest looked up from reference TRBV7-7 and TRBJ2-5, is GAGVSQSPRYKVTKRGQDVTLRCDPISSHATLYWYQQALGQGPEFLTYFNYEAQPDKSGLPSDRFSAERPEGSISTLTIQRTEQRDSAMYRCASGEGTSGWETQYFGPGTRLLVL.

This clone was recorded only once. The chain recombines TRBV11-2 with TRBJ2-7; D is perhaps TRBD1 (5 bases). Trimming removed 0 bases at V and 8 bases at J, with 11 bases between. The germline V gene encodes CDR1 SGHAT and CDR2 FQNNGV. The CDR3 spans 13 residues. The CDR3 reads CASSLEGLPKQYF. The CDR3 coding sequence is TGTGCCAGCAGCTTAGAGGGGCTGCCCAAGCAGTACTTC.

This chain links TRBV4-1 with TRBJ1-5; D might be TRBD1 (5 bases). Germline CDR1 reads MGHRA; CDR2 reads YSYEKL. V was cut by 0 bases and J by 5 bases, with 14 bases left in between. CDR3 length equals 16 residues. The CDR3 region has the DNA TGCGCCAGCAGCCAAGAAGGGCCAGGGTATGATCAGCCCCAGCATTTT. Its protein product is CASSQEGPGYDQPQHF.

V gene TRBV4-1 combines with J gene TRBJ1-5, with no clear D. The V gene lost 1 base and the J gene lost 2 bases, with 9 bases spanning the gap. The CDR3 is 15 amino acids. Germline V lookup: CDR1 MGHRA, CDR2 YSYEKL. The CDR3 DNA follows: TGCGCCAGCAGCCAAGTAGGGTCAGGCAATCAGCCCCAGCATTTT. This gives the protein CASSQVGSGNQPQHF.

V and J are TRBV10-1 and TRBJ2-3; D gene unclear. Germline V gene lookup returns CDR1 WNHNN and CDR2 SYGVQD (reference sequence). Trimming removed 5 bases at V and 5 bases at J, with 14 bases between. The CDR3 runs 14 residues. CDR3 residues: CASSPQSEVDTQYF. The DNA of the CDR3 is TGCGCCAGCAGTCCTCAGTCTGAGGTAGATACGCAGTATTTT.

Here the CDR3 DNA reads TGCGCCAGCAGCCCTGAGCGGACACAGACCGGGGAGCTGTTTTTT. Translating it yields CASSPERTQTGELFF. J is TRBJ2-2 and V is TRBV4-1, with D possibly called TRBD1 or TRBD2 (5 bases each). The CDR3 covers 15 residues. Germline CDR1 is MGHRA and CDR2 is YSYEKL. V lost 4 bases and J lost 5, with 14 bases in between.